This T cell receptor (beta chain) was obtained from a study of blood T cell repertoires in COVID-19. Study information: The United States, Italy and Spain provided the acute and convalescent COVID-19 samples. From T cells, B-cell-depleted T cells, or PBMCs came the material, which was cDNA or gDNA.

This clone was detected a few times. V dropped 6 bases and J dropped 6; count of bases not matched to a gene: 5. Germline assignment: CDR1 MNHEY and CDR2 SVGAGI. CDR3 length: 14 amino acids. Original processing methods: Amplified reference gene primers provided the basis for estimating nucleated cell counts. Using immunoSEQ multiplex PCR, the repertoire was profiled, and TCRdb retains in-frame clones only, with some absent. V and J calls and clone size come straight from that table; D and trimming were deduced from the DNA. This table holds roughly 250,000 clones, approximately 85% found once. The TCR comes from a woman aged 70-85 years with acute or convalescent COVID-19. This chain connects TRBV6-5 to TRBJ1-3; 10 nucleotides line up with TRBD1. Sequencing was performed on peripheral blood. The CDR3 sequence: CASSTTGGVNTIYF. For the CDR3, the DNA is TGTGCCAGCAGCACGACAGGGGGCGTAAACACCATATATTTT.